These 26 T cell receptor beta chains came from one sample sequenced in a study of glioma-infiltrating T cells after dendritic cell vaccination. Clones were sequenced by immunoSEQ multiplex PCR, and TCRdb holds only the in-frame ones, with some missing. The repertoire consists of around 100,000 clones, with 81% occurring once and the leading ten covering roughly 12%. The sample consisted of blood, taken before dendritic cell vaccination. These receptors all come from a human donor with glioblastoma.

The chain recombines TRBV13 with TRBJ1-2; 7 bases agree with TRBD1. The length of the CDR3 is 15 residues. Germline V gene data show CDR1 as PRHDT and CDR2 as FYEKMQ (reference sequence). Germline trimming cut 0 bases from V and 4 bases from J; bases unmatched to any gene: 5. This CDR3 is CASSLGPDRAYGYTF. For the CDR3, the DNA is TGTGCCAGCAGCTTAGGCCCCGACAGGGCCTATGGCTACACCTTC.

V and J are TRBV21-1 and TRBJ2-7; TRBD2 was called by the table and not checked on the DNA. TRBV21-1 is a pseudogene segment. CDR3 length equals 11 residues. CDR3 bases: TGTGCCAGCAGCTCCCCTCCCGAGCAGTACTTC. Translating gives CASSSPPEQYF.

This chain connects TRBV11-2 to TRBJ2-1; 7 bases map to TRBD1. Germline V gene lookup returns CDR1 SGHAT and CDR2 FQNNGV. The CDR3 is made up of 16 amino acids. With V trimmed by 0 bases and J by 5 bases, 7 bases remained unmatched. In DNA, the CDR3 is TGTGCCAGCAGCTTAGATATTGACAGGGTTAACAATGAGCAGTTCTTC. This encodes CASSLDIDRVNNEQFF.

V usage is TRBV7-9 and J usage is TRBJ2-3, with D perhaps TRBD2 (6 bases). CDR3 length: 13 residues. Trimming stripped 4 bases from V and 8 bases from J, with 13 bases between. Germline V lookup: CDR1 SEHNR, CDR2 FQNEAQ (reference sequence). CDR3 sequence reads: CASSYGTPSTQYF. CDR3 DNA: TGTGCCAGCAGCTATGGGACTCCCAGTACGCAGTATTTT.

The chain has TRBV4-1 and TRBJ1-4, with D tentatively TRBD1 (6 bases). Germline V gene lookup returns CDR1 MGHRA and CDR2 YSYEKL. CDR3 length: 15 amino acids. Trimming took off 3 bases at V and 8 bases at J, with 16 bases between the two ends. For the CDR3, the DNA is TGCGCCAGCAGCCAGGTACAGGGTTGGGGGGAAAAACTGTTTTTT. This sequence encodes CASSQVQGWGEKLFF.

The rearrangement uses TRBV5-1 and TRBJ2-5; TRBD2 aligns across 10 bases. CDR3 length: 14 residues. V shed 5 bases and J 2 bases; nucleotides not matched to a gene: 3. Germline V gene lookup returns CDR1 SGHRS and CDR2 YFSETQ. CDR3 bases: TGCGCCAGCAGGCCTAGCGGGGGACAAGAGACCCAGTACTTC. It yields the protein CASRPSGGQETQYF.

J is TRBJ1-1 and V is TRBV18; D may be TRBD1 (6 bases). Trimming took off 2 bases at V and 6 bases at J, with 13 bases between the two ends. The CDR3 is 14 amino acids. Germline assignment: CDR1 KGHSH and CDR2 LQKENI. The CDR3 DNA reads TGTGCCAGCTCACCAGGCGGGGGCGTCTCTGAAGCTTTCTTT. This sequence encodes CASSPGGGVSEAFF.

The chain uses TRBV6-1 and TRBJ1-6, with TRBD1 identical over 8 bases. CDR3 length: 14 amino acids. Germline V gene lookup returns CDR1 MNHNS and CDR2 SASEGT. With 6 bases clipped from V and 8 bases from J, the junction kept 6 bases outside the gene matches. The CDR3 sequence is CASRYDRGYSPLHF. Written as DNA, the CDR3 is TGTGCCAGCAGATACGACAGGGGCTATTCACCCCTCCACTTT.

V is TRBV30 and J is TRBJ2-1; 12 bases line up with TRBD2. Germline trimming cut 6 bases from V and 6 bases from J; bases unmatched to any gene: 3. Germline V gene sequence: CDR1 GTSNPN, CDR2 SVGIG (reference sequence). The length of the CDR3 is 13 residues. The chain's CDR3 is CACRLAGVNEQFF. For the CDR3, the DNA is TGTGCCTGTCGACTAGCGGGAGTCAATGAGCAGTTCTTC. Drawing the rest from reference TRBV30 and TRBJ2-1, the complete variable domain is SQTIHQWPATLVQPVGSPLSLECTVEGTSNPNLYWYRQAAGRGLQLLFYSVGIGQISSEVPQNLSASRPQDRQFILSSKKLLLSDSGFYLCACRLAGVNEQFFGPGTRLTVL.

The CDR3 reads CASSLGGQGLYEQYF. CDR3 nucleotides: TGCGCCAGCAGCTTGGGGGGACAGGGGCTCTACGAGCAGTACTTC. This chain connects TRBV5-1 to TRBJ2-7, with TRBD1 identical over 10 bases. CDR1 and CDR2 from the germline V gene are SGHRS and YFSETQ. V dropped 0 bases and J dropped 3; count of bases not matched to a gene: 3. The CDR3 is 15 amino acids.

This clone was seen many times. This rearrangement joins TRBV11-2 to TRBJ1-1; D is unresolved. Germline V CDR1 and CDR2: SGHAT, FQNNGV. V dropped 8 bases and J dropped 4 bases, with 5 bases sitting between them. CDR3 length: 10 residues. CDR3: CASRGTEAFF. The CDR3 DNA follows: TGTGCCAGCCGCGGCACTGAAGCTTTCTTT.

V usage is TRBV5-5 and J usage is TRBJ1-1; no reliable D call. From germline, CDR1 is SGHKS and CDR2 YYEKEE (reference sequence). This CDR3 has 15 residues. The V and J ends lost 0 bases and 4 bases respectively, with 13 bases between them. The CDR3 nucleotides read TGTGCCAGCAGCTTGGTGGGGAGGTTTTCCACTGAAGCTTTCTTT. Its protein product is CASSLVGRFSTEAFF.

The chain combines TRBV9 with TRBJ2-2; TRBD1 is a possible D gene (6 bases). This CDR3 comprises 14 residues. The germline V gene encodes CDR1 SGDLS and CDR2 YYNGEE. Trimming removed 0 bases at V and 7 bases at J, with 10 bases between. The CDR3 here is CASSVEQGGGELFF. The CDR3 coding sequence is TGTGCCAGCAGCGTAGAACAGGGCGGCGGGGAGCTGTTTTTT.

The genes are TRBV27 and TRBJ2-5, with 7 bases lining up with TRBD1. Germline V gene lookup returns CDR1 MNHEY and CDR2 SMNVEV (reference sequence). This CDR3 contains 14 residues. V shed 7 bases, J shed 5 bases, and the junction held 10 bases outside the gene matches. The CDR3 coding sequence is TGTGCCAGCAACCCGACAGGGCGAGAGGAGACCCAGTACTTC. The encoded protein is CASNPTGREETQYF.

This chain connects TRBV23-1 to TRBJ1-5; D perhaps matches TRBD1 (6 bases). TRBV23-1 is flagged as an ORF with uncertain function. The length of the CDR3 is 16 residues. V was cut by 0 bases and J by 5 bases, with 14 bases left in between. CDR3 DNA sequence: TGCGCCAGCAGTCAATCGAGGGGGATGTTGCATCAGCCCCAGCATTTT. It is translated as CASSQSRGMLHQPQHF.

The rearrangement joins TRBV7-6 to TRBJ2-5; TRBD2 matches at 12 bases. Trimming took 3 bases from V and 2 from J; bases not matched to a gene: 4. Germline CDR1 and CDR2: SGHVS and FNYEAQ. The CDR3 runs to 16 residues. CDR3 sequence: CASSFQLAGGQETQYF. For the CDR3, the DNA is TGTGCCAGCAGCTTCCAACTAGCGGGGGGTCAAGAGACCCAGTACTTC.

The chain joins TRBV5-8 to TRBJ1-1; D is perhaps TRBD1 (5 bases). This CDR3 has 13 residues. Germline CDR1 and CDR2: SGHTS and YDEGEE. Trimming took 2 bases from V and 1 from J, leaving 6 bases between them. CDR3 in amino acids: CASSFDRNTEAFF. The CDR3 DNA sequence: TGTGCCAGCAGCTTTGACAGGAACACTGAAGCTTTCTTT.

The V gene is TRBV29-1, the J gene TRBJ2-1; 12 bases are a match to TRBD2. The V and J ends lost 7 bases and 0 bases, in that order; junction bases with no gene match: 7. The CDR3 totals 16 residues. Germline-derived CDR1 and CDR2 are SQVTM and ANQGSEA. CDR3 in DNA: TGCAGCGGAGAGACTAGCGGGGGCCCCTCCTACAATGAGCAGTTCTTC. This sequence encodes CSGETSGGPSYNEQFF.

This chain connects TRBV9 to TRBJ2-5, with TRBD2 matching 8 bases. The DNA end lines up better with TRBJ2-7; the J call may be wrong. CDR1 is SGDLS and CDR2 is YYNGEE in the germline V gene. The CDR3 is made up of 16 amino acids. CDR3 loop: CASSAQAGENGYEQYF. CDR3 bases: TGTGCCAGCAGCGCCCAAGCGGGGGAGAACGGCTACGAGCAGTACTTC.

There are a few counts of this clone. This chain joins TRBV5-4 and TRBJ1-1; perhaps TRBD1 as D (5 bases). This CDR3 contains 15 residues. Trimming pared 0 bases from V and 0 bases from J, leaving 9 bases between. CDR1 is SGHNT and CDR2 is YYREEE in the germline V gene (reference sequence). CDR3 nucleotides: TGTGCCAGCAGCTTGGGGACACCGATGAACACTGAAGCTTTCTTT. Amino acid sequence: CASSLGTPMNTEAFF.

CDR3 bases: TGTGCCAGCAGCTTGGACGGACAGGGGCGGAATGAAAAACTGTTTTTT. Protein product: CASSLDGQGRNEKLFF. The chain links TRBV5-5 to TRBJ1-4; 9 nucleotides agree with TRBD1. Germline loops: CDR1 SGHKS, CDR2 YYEKEE (reference sequence). The CDR3 contains 16 residues. J was trimmed by 5 bases and V by 0 bases; bases with no gene match: 5.

The CDR3 DNA reads TGTGCCAGCAGTTTTGGACAGGGTTCTGGAAACACCATATATTTT. Residues: CASSFGQGSGNTIYF. This chain connects TRBV6-1 to TRBJ1-3; TRBD1 agrees at 8 bases. This CDR3 is built from 15 residues. Germline trimming cut 5 bases from V and 1 base from J; bases unmatched to any gene: 4. Germline lookup yields CDR1 MNHNS and CDR2 SASEGT.

CDR3 sequence (DNA): TGTGCCAGCAGCCCCAGGACAGCGCCAAAAAACATTCAGTACTTC. Amino acid sequence: CASSPRTAPKNIQYF. The chain links TRBV11-3 to TRBJ2-4; a possible D gene is TRBD1 (6 bases). The germline V gene has CDR1 SGHNT and CDR2 YENEEA. The V end lost 5 bases, the J end lost 4 bases, and 15 bases lay between the germline ends. This CDR3 has 15 amino acids.

This chain connects TRBV18 to TRBJ2-5, with D maybe TRBD2 (6 bases). With 3 bases removed from V and 5 bases from J, the gap between germline ends came to 13 bases. From germline, CDR1 is KGHSH and CDR2 LQKENI. The CDR3 contains 14 residues. This CDR3 is CASSPTTEGETQYF. The CDR3, as DNA: TGTGCCAGCTCACCTACGACGGAGGGGGAGACCCAGTACTTC.

The chain couples TRBV7-9 to TRBJ1-2; D perhaps matches TRBD1 (6 bases). This CDR3 region has 15 residues. Trimming shortened V by 0 bases and J by 4 bases, and 12 bases separated the two germline ends. Germline V gives CDR1 SEHNR, CDR2 FQNEAQ (reference sequence). The CDR3 protein is CASSLAGQEVYGYTF. The CDR3 DNA sequence: TGTGCCAGCAGCTTAGCGGGACAAGAAGTCTATGGCTACACCTTC.

The chain has TRBV4-2 and TRBJ2-3; 8 positions agree with TRBD2. V was clipped by 1 base and J by 2 bases; unmatched bases: 5. The CDR3 totals 16 residues. CDR1 and CDR2 from the germline V gene are LGHNA and YNFKEQ. The CDR3 DNA sequence: TGTGCCAGCAGCCAAGGGGGAGGACTAGCCACAGATACGCAGTATTTT. Amino acids: CASSQGGGLATDTQYF.